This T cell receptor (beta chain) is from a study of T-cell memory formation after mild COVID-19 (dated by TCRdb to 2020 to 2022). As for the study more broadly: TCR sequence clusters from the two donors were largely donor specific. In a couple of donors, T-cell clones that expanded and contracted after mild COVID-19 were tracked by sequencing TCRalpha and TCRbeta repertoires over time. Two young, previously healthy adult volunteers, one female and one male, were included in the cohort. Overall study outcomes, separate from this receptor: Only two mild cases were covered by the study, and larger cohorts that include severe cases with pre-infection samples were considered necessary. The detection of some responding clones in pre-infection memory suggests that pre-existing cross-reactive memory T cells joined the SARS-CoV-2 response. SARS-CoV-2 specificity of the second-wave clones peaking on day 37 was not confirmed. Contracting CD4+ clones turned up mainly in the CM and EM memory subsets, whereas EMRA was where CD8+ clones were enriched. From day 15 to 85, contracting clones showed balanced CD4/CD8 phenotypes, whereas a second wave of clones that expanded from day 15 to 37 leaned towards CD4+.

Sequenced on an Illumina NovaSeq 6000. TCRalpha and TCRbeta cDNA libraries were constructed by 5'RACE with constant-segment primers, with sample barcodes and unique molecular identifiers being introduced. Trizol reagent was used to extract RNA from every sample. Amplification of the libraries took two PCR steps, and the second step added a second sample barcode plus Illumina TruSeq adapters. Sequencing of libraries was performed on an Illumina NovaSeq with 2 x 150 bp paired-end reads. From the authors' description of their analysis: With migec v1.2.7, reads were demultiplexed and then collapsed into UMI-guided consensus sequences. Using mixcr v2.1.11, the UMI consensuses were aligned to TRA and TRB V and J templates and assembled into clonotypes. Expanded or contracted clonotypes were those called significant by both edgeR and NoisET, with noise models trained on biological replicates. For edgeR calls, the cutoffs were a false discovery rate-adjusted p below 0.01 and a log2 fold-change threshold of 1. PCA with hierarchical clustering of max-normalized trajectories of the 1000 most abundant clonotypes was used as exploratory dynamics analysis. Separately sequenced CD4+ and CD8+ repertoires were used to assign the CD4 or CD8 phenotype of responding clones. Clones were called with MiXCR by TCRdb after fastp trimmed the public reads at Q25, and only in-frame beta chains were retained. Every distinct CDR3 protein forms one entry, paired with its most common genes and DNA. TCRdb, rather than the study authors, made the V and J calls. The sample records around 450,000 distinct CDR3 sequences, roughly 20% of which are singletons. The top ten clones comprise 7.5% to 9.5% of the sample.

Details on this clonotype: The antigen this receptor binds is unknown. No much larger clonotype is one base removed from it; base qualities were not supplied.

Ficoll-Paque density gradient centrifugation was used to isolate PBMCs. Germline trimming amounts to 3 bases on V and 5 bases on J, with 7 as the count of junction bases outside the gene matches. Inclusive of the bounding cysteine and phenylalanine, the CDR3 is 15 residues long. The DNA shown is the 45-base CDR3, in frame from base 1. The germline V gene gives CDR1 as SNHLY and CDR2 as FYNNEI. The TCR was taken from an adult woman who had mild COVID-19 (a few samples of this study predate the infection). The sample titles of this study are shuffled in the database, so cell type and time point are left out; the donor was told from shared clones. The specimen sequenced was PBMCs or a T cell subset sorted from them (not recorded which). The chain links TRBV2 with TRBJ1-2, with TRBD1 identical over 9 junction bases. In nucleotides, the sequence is TGTGCCAGCAGTGAGGAAGGACAGGGGTCGTATGGCTACACCTTC. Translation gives CASSEEGQGSYGYTF.